The 15 T cell receptor beta chains presented below share a single source sample, sequenced in a study of PD-1 blockade in mismatch repair-deficient tumors (dated by TCRdb to the late 2010s). The method was the immunoSEQ multiplex PCR assay. TCRdb obtained this table from immuneACCESS and retained in-frame rearrangements with V and J assigned. These tables miss some clones; where compared with another copy, unresolved V genes account for less than half of the shortfall, and the remainder is unexplained. The sample contains roughly 120,000 clones, about 88% of them found a single time. Clones ranked in the top ten supply about 11% of the sample. Sequenced here: peripheral blood, sampled 72 weeks after starting pembrolizumab. These receptors originate from an adult with mismatch repair-deficient cancer.

The chain uses TRBV10-3 and TRBJ2-7; D uncertain. With 2 bases removed from V and 0 bases from J, the gap between germline ends came to 20 bases. Germline CDR1 is ENHRY and CDR2 is SYGVKD. The CDR3 runs to 18 residues. CDR3 sequence: CAISENAAVSLSSYEQYF. The CDR3 nucleotides are TGTGCCATCAGTGAGAATGCTGCAGTGAGTCTTAGCTCCTACGAGCAGTACTTC.

The rearrangement joins TRBV6-1 to TRBJ2-1; 9 nucleotides agree with TRBD2. CDR1 and CDR2 (germline): MNHNS, SASEGT. The CDR3 loop spans 15 amino acids. The V gene end was trimmed by 7 bases and the J gene end by 6 bases; junction bases not matched to a gene: 10. This CDR3 reads CASNPRAGGGNEQFF. CDR3 coding DNA: TGTGCCAGCAATCCCCGGGCGGGAGGGGGCAATGAGCAGTTCTTC.

This clone appeared once. The chain carries TRBV7-8 and TRBJ2-2; D might be TRBD1 (6 bases). The CDR3 consists of 19 residues. V lost 0 bases and J lost 4, with 21 bases in between. Per germline, CDR1 SGHVS and CDR2 FQNEAQ. The CDR3 region is CASSLARFRGRGSTGELFF. CDR3 DNA: TGTGCCAGCAGCTTAGCGCGTTTCAGGGGAAGAGGGAGCACCGGGGAGCTGTTTTTT.

This sequence joins TRBV9 and TRBJ1-3; D is ambiguous. This CDR3 has 16 amino acids. V lost 0 bases, J lost 4 bases, and 14 bases lay in between. CDR1 and CDR2 from the germline V gene are SGDLS and YYNGEE. In DNA form, the CDR3 reads TGTGCCAGCAGCGTAGCCGGGGTGGCAGGAGGAAACACCATATATTTT. The encoded protein is CASSVAGVAGGNTIYF.

The chain uses TRBV4-1 and TRBJ1-1; 8 bases agree with TRBD1. The germline CDR1 and CDR2 sequences are MGHRA and YSYEKL. J was trimmed by 4 bases and V by 4 bases; bases with no gene match: 14. This CDR3 contains 17 residues. As DNA, the CDR3 is TGCGCCAGCAGCCCACGGGACAGGCGCTTGGGAGGCACTGAAGCTTTCTTT. This codes for CASSPRDRRLGGTEAFF.

This rearrangement joins TRBV4-1 to TRBJ2-7; a weak D match, TRBD1 (6 bases). Trimming removed 1 base from V and 7 bases from J, with 14 bases in between. From germline, CDR1 is MGHRA and CDR2 YSYEKL. This CDR3 contains 14 residues. CDR3 sequence (DNA): TGCGCCAGCAGCCAAGGACAGGCTACCTTAGAGCAGTACTTC. It yields the protein CASSQGQATLEQYF.

The chain is built from TRBV29-1 and TRBJ1-2, with TRBD1 matching 9 bases. Germline V gene data show CDR1 as SQVTM and CDR2 as ANQGSEA. The CDR3 totals 15 residues. Trimming took 4 bases from V and 4 from J; bases not matched to a gene: 10. The DNA for the CDR3 is TGCAGCGTTGGAGCCGGACAGGGGAGGTCCTATGGCTACACCTTC. The encoded protein is CSVGAGQGRSYGYTF.

The chain has TRBV7-3 and TRBJ2-3; D may be TRBD1 or TRBD2 (5 bases each). Germline V gene lookup returns CDR1 SGHTA and CDR2 FQGTGA. This CDR3 has 21 amino acids. V was trimmed by 3 bases and J by 0 bases, leaving 28 bases between them. For the CDR3, the DNA is TGTGCCAGCAGCTTGCTACCGACGGGACCCATGGGACGCTCTAGCACAGATACGCAGTATTTT. Protein product: CASSLLPTGPMGRSSTDTQYF.

This chain uses TRBV4-1 with TRBJ1-1; no clear D. Germline V gives CDR1 MGHRA, CDR2 YSYEKL. V lost 0 bases and J lost 1, with 6 bases in between. The CDR3 consists of 14 residues. The chain's CDR3 is CASSQDRTNTEAFF. CDR3 nucleotide sequence: TGCGCCAGCAGCCAAGATCGGACGAACACTGAAGCTTTCTTT.

This clone was detected only a few times. V gene TRBV4-2 combines with J gene TRBJ2-7; 12 positions agree with TRBD2. Germline trimming cut 1 base from V and 5 bases from J; bases unmatched to any gene: 3. This CDR3 has 15 amino acids. In germline, CDR1 is LGHNA, CDR2 YNFKEQ. CDR3 sequence reads: CASSQGLAGGHEQYF. The CDR3 coding sequence is TGTGCCAGCAGCCAAGGTCTAGCGGGAGGGCACGAGCAGTACTTC.

V and J are TRBV6-5 and TRBJ2-5, with a weak D call TRBD2 (5 bases). The CDR3 has 11 amino acids. Deletions cut 10 bases from V and 1 base from J, with 7 bases between. Germline-derived CDR1 and CDR2 are MNHEY and SVGAGI. The CDR3 sequence: CATGIQETQYF. In DNA form, the CDR3 reads TGTGCCACCGGGATCCAAGAGACCCAGTACTTC.

The V gene is TRBV5-1, the J gene TRBJ2-7; weak D call: TRBD1 (5 bases). From germline, CDR1 is SGHRS and CDR2 YFSETQ. This CDR3 comprises 16 residues. Trimming removed 4 bases from V and 4 bases from J, with 21 bases in between. CDR3 region: CASSASGRERYYEQYF. The CDR3 DNA reads TGCGCCAGCAGCGCCTCTGGCAGGGAAAGGTATTACGAGCAGTACTTC.

This clone occurred a few times. CDR3 residues: CASSEAGGTGSYEQYF. Written as DNA, the CDR3 is TGTGCCAGCAGTGAAGCAGGCGGGACAGGCTCCTACGAGCAGTACTTC. The chain uses TRBV6-1 and TRBJ2-7, with 8 bases lining up with TRBD1. V trimming: 0 bases; J trimming: 0 bases; junction bases outside the gene matches: 4. Germline CDR1 and CDR2: MNHNS and SASEGT. The CDR3 loop spans 16 amino acids.

This rearrangement joins TRBV6-5 to TRBJ1-4; D might be TRBD1 (5 bases). Per germline, CDR1 MNHEY and CDR2 SVGAGI. The CDR3 covers 15 residues. V gave up 4 bases and J gave up 3 bases, with 12 bases separating them. DNA for the CDR3: TGTGCCAGCAGTTCCAGAATGGGGGCTAATGAAAAACTGTTTTTT. Protein: CASSSRMGANEKLFF.

The chain joins TRBV6-5 to TRBJ2-7; TRBD1 matches 10 bases. The CDR3 has 15 amino acids. Germline CDR1 MNHEY, CDR2 SVGAGI. With 3 bases clipped from V and 0 bases from J, the junction kept 2 bases outside the gene matches. The CDR3 nucleotides are TGTGCCAGCAGTTATCGGACAGGGGGCTCCTACGAGCAGTACTTC. As protein: CASSYRTGGSYEQYF.